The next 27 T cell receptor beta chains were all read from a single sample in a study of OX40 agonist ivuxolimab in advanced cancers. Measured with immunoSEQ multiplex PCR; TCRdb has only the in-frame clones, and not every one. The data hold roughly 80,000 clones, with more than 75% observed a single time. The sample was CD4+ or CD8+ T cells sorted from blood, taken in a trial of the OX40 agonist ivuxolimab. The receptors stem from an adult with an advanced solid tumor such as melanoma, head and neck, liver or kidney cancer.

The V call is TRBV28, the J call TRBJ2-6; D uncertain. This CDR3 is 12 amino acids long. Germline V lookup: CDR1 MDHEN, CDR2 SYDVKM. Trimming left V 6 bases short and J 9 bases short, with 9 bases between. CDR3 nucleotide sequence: TGTGCCAGCAGCTATGAACTCAACGTCCTGACTTTC. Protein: CASSYELNVLTF.

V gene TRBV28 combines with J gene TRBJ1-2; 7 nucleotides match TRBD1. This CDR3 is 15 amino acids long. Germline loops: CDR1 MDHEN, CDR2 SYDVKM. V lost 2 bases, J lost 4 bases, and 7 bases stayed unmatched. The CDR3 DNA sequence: TGTGCCAGCAGTTTAACCGGGACAGCGGCCTATGGCTACACCTTC. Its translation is CASSLTGTAAYGYTF.

CDR3 region: CASSLRTGGGTEAFF. Written as DNA, the CDR3 is TGTGCCAGCAGCCTAAGGACAGGGGGGGGCACTGAAGCTTTCTTT. The chain recombines TRBV7-8 with TRBJ1-1, with TRBD1 identical over 10 bases. V was pared by 5 bases and J by 4 bases, with 7 bases of the junction left unmatched. The CDR3 consists of 15 residues. Germline V gene data show CDR1 as SGHVS and CDR2 as FQNEAQ.

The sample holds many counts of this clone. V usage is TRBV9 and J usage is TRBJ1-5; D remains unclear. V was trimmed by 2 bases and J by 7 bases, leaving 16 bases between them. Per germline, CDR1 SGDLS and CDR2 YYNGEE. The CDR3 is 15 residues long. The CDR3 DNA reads TGTGCCAGCAGCGTCGGTCAGCAGGCAGGACAGCCCCAGCATTTT. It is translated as CASSVGQQAGQPQHF.

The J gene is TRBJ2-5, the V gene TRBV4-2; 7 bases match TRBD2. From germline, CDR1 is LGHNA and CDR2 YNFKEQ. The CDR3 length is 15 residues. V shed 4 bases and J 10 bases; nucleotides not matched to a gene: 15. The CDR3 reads CASSPTGEGYLDQYF. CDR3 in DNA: TGTGCCAGCAGCCCCACCGGGGAGGGGTATTTGGACCAGTACTTC.

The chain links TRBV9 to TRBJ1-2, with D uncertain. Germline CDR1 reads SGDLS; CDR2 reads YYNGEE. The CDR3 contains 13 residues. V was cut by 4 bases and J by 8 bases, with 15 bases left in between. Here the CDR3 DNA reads TGTGCCAGCAGCCCGCGGGTATCGGGAGGCTACACCTTC. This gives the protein CASSPRVSGGYTF.

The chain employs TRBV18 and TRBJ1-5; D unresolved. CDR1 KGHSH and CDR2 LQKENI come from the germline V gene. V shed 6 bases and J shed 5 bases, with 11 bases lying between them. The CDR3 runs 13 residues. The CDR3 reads CASSFGQDQPQHF. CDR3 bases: TGTGCCAGCTCCTTCGGGCAGGATCAGCCCCAGCATTTT.

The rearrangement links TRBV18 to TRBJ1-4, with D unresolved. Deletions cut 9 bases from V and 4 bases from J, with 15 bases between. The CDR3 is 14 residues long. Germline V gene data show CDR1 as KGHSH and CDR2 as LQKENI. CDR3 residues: CASSPLGRNEKLFF. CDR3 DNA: TGTGCCAGTTCCCCATTGGGCCGTAATGAAAAACTGTTTTTT.

This CDR3 reads CASSQLGGGRTDTQYF. The CDR3 bases are TGCGCCAGCAGCCAACTAGGTGGCGGACGCACAGATACGCAGTATTTT. The gene calls are TRBV4-3 and TRBJ2-3; D uncertain. CDR3 size: 16 residues. Germline-derived CDR1 and CDR2 are LGHNA and YSLEER. The V end lost 2 bases, the J end lost 1 base, and 13 bases lay between the germline ends.

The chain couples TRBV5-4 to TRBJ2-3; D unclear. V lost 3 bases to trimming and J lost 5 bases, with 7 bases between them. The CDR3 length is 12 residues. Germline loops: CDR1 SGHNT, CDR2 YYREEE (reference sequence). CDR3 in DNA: TGTGCCAGCAGCTCAGGTGGAGATACGCAGTATTTT. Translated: CASSSGGDTQYF. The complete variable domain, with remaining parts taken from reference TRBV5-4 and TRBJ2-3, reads ETGVTQSPTHLIKTRGQQVTLRCSSQSGHNTVSWYQQALGQGPQFIFQYYREEENGRGNFPPRFSGLQFPNYSSELNVNALELDDSALYLCASSSGGDTQYFGPGTRLTVL.

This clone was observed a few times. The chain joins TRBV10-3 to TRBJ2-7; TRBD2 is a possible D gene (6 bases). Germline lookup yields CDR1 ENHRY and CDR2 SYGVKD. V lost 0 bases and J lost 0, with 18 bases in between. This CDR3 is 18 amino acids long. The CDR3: CAISESTPTSSGSYEQYF. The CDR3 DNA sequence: TGTGCCATCAGTGAGTCCACCCCGACGAGTAGCGGCTCCTACGAGCAGTACTTC.

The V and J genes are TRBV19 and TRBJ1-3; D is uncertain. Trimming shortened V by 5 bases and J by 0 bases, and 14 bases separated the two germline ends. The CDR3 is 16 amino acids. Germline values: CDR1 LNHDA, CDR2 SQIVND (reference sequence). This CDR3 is CASSSHSGGSGNTIYF. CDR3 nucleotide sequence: TGTGCCAGTAGTTCCCACAGCGGAGGCTCTGGAAACACCATATATTTT.

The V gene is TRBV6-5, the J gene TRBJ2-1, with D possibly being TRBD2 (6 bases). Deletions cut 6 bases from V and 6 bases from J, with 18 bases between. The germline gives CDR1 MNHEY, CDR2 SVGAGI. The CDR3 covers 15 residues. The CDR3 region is CASSPLGTPSNEQFF. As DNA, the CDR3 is TGTGCCAGCAGCCCCCTCGGGACTCCTTCCAATGAGCAGTTCTTC.

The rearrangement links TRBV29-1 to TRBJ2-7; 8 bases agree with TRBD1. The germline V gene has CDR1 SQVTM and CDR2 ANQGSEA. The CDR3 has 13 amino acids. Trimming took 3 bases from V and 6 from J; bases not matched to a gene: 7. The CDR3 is CSVDSDRVGEQYF. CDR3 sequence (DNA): TGCAGCGTTGATTCGGACAGGGTAGGCGAGCAGTACTTC.

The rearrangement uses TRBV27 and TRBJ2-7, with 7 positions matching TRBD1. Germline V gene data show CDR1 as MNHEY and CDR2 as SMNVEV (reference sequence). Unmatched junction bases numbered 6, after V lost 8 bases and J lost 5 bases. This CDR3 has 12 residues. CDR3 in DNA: TGTGCCAGCTACGACAGGGACGACGAGCAGTACGTC. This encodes CASYDRDDEQYV.

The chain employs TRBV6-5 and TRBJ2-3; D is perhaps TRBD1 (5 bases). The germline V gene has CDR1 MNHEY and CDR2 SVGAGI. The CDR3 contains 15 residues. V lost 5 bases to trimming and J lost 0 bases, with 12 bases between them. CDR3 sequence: CASSRQGTSTDTQYF. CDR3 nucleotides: TGTGCCAGCAGTCGTCAGGGAACTAGCACAGATACGCAGTATTTT.

CDR3 protein: CASTPGLGGYTF. The CDR3 coding sequence is TGTGCCAGCACCCCCGGATTGGGAGGCTACACCTTC. The chain couples TRBV28 to TRBJ1-2; D is undetermined. The V end was cut by 7 bases, the J end by 8 bases, with 14 bases between. This CDR3 has 12 residues. Looked up from germline, CDR1 is MDHEN and CDR2 is SYDVKM.

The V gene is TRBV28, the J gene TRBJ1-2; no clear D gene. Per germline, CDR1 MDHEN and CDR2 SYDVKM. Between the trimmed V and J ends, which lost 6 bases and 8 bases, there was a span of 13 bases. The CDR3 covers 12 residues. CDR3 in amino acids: CASREALGGYTF. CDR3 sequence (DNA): TGTGCCAGCAGGGAGGCCCTGGGGGGCTACACCTTC.

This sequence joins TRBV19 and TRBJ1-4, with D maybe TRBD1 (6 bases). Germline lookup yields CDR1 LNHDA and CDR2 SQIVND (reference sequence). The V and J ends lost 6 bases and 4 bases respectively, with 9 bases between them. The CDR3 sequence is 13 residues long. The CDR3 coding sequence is TGTGCCAGTAGCGGACAGATTAATGAAAAACTGTTTTTT. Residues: CASSGQINEKLFF.

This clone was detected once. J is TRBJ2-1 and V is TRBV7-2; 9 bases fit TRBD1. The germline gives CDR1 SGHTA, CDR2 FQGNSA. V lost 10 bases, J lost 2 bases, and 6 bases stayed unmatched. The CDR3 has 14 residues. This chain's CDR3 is CATLGTGTYNEQFF. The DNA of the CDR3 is TGTGCCACCTTGGGGACAGGGACCTACAATGAGCAGTTCTTC.

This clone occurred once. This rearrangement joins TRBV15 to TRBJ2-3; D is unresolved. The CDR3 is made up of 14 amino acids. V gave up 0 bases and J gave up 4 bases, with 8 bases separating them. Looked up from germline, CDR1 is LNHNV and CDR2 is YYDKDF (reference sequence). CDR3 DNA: TGTGCCACCAGCAGAGATCGAGGTCCAGATACGCAGTATTTT. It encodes CATSRDRGPDTQYF.

CDR3 DNA: TGTGCCAGTAGTACCCGGATTACAACTAATGAAAAACTGTTTTTT. Translated: CASSTRITTNEKLFF. The chain is built from TRBV19 and TRBJ1-4; D gene unclear. Per the germline V gene, CDR1 is LNHDA and CDR2 is SQIVND (reference sequence). The ends were cut back, 4 bases at V and 0 bases at J, with 9 bases in the middle. This CDR3 contains 15 residues.

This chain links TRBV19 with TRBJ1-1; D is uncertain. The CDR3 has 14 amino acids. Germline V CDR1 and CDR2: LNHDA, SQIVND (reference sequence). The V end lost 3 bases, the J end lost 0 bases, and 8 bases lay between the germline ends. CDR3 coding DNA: TGTGCCAGTAGTATCCAGGCTTTGAACACTGAAGCTTTCTTT. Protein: CASSIQALNTEAFF.

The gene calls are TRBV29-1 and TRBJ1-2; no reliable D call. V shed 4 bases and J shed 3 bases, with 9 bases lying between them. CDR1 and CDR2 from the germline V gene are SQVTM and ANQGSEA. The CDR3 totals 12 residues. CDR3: CSVGRAYYGYTF. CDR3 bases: TGCAGCGTTGGGAGGGCGTACTATGGCTACACCTTC.

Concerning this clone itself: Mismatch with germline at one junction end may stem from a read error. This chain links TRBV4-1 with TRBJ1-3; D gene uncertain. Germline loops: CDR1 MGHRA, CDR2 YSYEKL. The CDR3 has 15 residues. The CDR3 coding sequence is TGCACCAGCAGCCAAGACCCCAGCTCTGGAAACACCATATATTTT. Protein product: CTSSQDPSSGNTIYF.

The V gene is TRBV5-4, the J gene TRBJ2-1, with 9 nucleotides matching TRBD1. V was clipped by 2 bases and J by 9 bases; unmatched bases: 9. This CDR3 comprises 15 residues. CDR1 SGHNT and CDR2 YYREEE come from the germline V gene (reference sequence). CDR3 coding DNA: TGTGCCAGCAGCTTTCCCGGGACAGGGAAGTCTGAGCAGTTCTTC. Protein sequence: CASSFPGTGKSEQFF. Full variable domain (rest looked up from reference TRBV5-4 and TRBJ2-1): ETGVTQSPTHLIKTRGQQVTLRCSSQSGHNTVSWYQQALGQGPQFIFQYYREEENGRGNFPPRFSGLQFPNYSSELNVNALELDDSALYLCASSFPGTGKSEQFFGPGTRLTVL.

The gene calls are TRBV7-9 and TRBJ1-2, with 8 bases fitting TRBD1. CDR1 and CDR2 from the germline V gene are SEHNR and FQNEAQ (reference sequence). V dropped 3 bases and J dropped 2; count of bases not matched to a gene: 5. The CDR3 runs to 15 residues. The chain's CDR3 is CASSFDRGNNYGYTF. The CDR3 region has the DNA TGTGCCAGCAGCTTCGACAGGGGAAACAACTATGGCTACACCTTC. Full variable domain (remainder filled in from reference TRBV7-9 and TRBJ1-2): DTGVSQNPRHKITKRGQNVTFRCDPISEHNRLYWYRQTLGQGPEFLTYFQNEAQLEKSRLLSDRFSAERPKGSFSTLEIQRTEQGDSAMYLCASSFDRGNNYGYTFGSGTRLTVV.